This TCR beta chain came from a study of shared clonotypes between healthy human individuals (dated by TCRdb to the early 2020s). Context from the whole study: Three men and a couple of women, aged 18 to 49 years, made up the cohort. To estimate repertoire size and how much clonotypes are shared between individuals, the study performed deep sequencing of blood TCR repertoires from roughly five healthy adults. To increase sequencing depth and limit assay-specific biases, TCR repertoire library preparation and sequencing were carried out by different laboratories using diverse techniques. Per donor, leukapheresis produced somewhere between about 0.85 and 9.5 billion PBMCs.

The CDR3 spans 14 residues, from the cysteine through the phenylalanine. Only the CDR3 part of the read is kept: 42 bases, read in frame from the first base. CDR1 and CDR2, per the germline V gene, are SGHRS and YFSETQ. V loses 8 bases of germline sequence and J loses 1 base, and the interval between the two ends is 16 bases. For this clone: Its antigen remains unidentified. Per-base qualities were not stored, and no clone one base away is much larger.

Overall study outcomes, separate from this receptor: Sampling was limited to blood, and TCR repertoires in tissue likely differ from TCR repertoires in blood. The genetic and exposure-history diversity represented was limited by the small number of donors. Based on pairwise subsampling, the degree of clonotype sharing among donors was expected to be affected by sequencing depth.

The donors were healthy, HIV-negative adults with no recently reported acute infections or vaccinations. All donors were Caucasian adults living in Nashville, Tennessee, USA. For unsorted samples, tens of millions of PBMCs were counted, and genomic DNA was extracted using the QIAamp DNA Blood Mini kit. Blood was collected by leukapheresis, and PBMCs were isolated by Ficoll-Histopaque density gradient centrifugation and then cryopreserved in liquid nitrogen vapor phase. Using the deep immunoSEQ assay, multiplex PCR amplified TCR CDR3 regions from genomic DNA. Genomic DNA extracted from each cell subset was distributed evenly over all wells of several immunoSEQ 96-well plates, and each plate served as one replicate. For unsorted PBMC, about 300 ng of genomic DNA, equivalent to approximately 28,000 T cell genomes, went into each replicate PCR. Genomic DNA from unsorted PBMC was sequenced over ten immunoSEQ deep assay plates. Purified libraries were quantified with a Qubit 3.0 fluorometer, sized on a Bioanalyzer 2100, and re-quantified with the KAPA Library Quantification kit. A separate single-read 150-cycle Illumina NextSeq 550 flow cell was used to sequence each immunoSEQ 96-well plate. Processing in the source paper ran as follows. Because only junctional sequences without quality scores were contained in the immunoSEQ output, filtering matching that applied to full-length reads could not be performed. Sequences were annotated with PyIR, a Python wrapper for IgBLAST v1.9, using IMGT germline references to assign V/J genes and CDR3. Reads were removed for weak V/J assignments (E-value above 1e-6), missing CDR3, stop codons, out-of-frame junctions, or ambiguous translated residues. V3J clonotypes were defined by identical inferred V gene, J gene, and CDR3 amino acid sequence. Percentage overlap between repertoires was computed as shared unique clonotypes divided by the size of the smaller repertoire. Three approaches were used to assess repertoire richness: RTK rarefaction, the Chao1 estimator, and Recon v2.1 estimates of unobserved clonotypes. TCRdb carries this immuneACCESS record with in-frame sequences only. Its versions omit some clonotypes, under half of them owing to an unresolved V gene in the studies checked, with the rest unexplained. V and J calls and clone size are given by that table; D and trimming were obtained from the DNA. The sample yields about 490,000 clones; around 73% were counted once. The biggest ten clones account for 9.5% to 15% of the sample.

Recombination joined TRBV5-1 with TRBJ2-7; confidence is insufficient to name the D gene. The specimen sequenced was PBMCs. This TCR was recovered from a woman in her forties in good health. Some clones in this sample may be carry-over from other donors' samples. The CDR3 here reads CASSRTLNSYEQYF. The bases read TGCGCCAGTTCTCGGACCCTCAATTCCTACGAGCAGTACTTC.